This T cell receptor beta chain was documented in a study of B cell selection in AIRE deficiency. Study-level results: About 31% of healthy-shared Treg TCRbeta sequences appeared in patient Tconv cells. In TCRBV usage, CDR3 length and diversity, patient Tconv and Treg cells matched healthy donors. Shared Treg sequences were biased toward short CDR3s with few non-templated nucleotide insertions. Only 8.5% to 9.5% of around 3,900 shared Treg sequences were patient-specific; around 33% healthy-specific.

With 6 bases removed from V and 5 bases from J, the gap between germline ends came to 14 bases. CDR1 and CDR2 from the germline V gene are SNHLY and FYNNEI. The CDR3 loop spans 14 amino acids. In regard to this clone: The antigen is undetermined.

Sorted regulatory T cells were CD4-positive, CD25-high and CD127-low or negative. Generated by immunoSEQ multiplex PCR, the TCRdb table keeps only in-frame clones and is missing some. The data show 20,000 to 30,000 clones, about 90% seen once. Sample: CD4+CD25+ Tregs sorted from PBMCs. This sequence was found in a human donor in good health. The V and J genes are TRBV2 and TRBJ1-5; D might be TRBD1 (5 bases). CDR3: CASSWQGPDQPQHF. The CDR3 DNA sequence: TGTGCCAGCAGCTGGCAGGGACCCGATCAGCCCCAGCATTTT.